Listed below are T cell receptor beta chains from one sample, sequenced in a study of cytomegalovirus exposure and HLA in healthy donors. Assay: immunoSEQ multiplex PCR; the TCRdb copy retains only in-frame clones and omits some. The profile shows roughly 150,000 clones, approximately 83% of them singletons. The specimen was PBMCs. These receptors came from a woman younger than 35 in good health and CMV-seronegative. Each CDR3 is given with its conserved first and last residue. The D gene is left open where the match is weak. Clone sizes are given selectively: once, few, many, or a class where the clone is expanded.

abundance	v_gene	j_gene	d_gene	CDR3nt	CDR3aa
.	TRBV6-1	TRBJ1-2	.	TGTGCCAGCAGTGAATATCAGGGGCCGAGGGGCTACACCTTC	CASSEYQGPRGYTF
once	TRBV19	TRBJ2-7	.	TGTGCCACTAGCCTCCGGGGGTACGACGAGCAGTACTTC	CATSLRGYDEQYF
.	TRBV14	TRBJ1-2	.	TGTGCCAGCAGCCAAGGGCGAGGATCTGGCTACACCTTC	CASSQGRGSGYTF
.	TRBV19	TRBJ2-4	TRBD2	TGTGCCAGTAGTATGGGACTAGCGGGGGGACAAAACATTCAGTACTTC	CASSMGLAGGQNIQYF
.	TRBV10-3	TRBJ1-1	.	TGTGCCATCAGTACAGGGCCTCCGATGAACACTGAAGCTTTCTTT	CAISTGPPMNTEAFF
.	TRBV28	TRBJ2-7	TRBD1	TGTGCCAGCAGACGCCTGGACAGGGGCCATGGGTGGGAGCAGTACTTC	CASRRLDRGHGWEQYF
.	TRBV5-4	TRBJ1-6	TRBD1	TGTGCCAGCAGCTTCGGGGGACCGGGACAGCCTAATTCACCCCTCCACTTT	CASSFGGPGQPNSPLHF
.	TRBV30	TRBJ1-4	TRBD1	TGTGCCTGGGACCAGGGGGCGGCGGGGGAAAAACTGTTTTTT	CAWDQGAAGEKLFF
.	TRBV7-9	TRBJ1-1	.	TGTGCCAGCAACGGGGCGGGGGGCACTGAAGCTTTCTTT	CASNGAGGTEAFF
.	TRBV30	TRBJ1-3	.	TGTGCCTGGTCGGTTGACATACGAAACACCATATATTTT	CAWSVDIRNTIYF
.	TRBV19	TRBJ2-1	TRBD2	TGTGCCAGTAGTGACGGGGGGGCCGGGTCAAATGAGCAGTTCTTC	CASSDGGAGSNEQFF
few	TRBV9	TRBJ1-4	.	TGTGCCAGCAGCGTTAGCAGGGGAAATGAAAAACTGTTTTTT	CASSVSRGNEKLFF
.	TRBV9	TRBJ2-7	.	TGTGCCAGCAGCGTGGATGCCGTACGGGGGTACGAGCAGTACTTC	CASSVDAVRGYEQYF
.	TRBV6-5	TRBJ1-1	.	TGTGCCAGCAGTTACTCGAGTCAGGGGATGAACACTGAAGCTTTCTTT	CASSYSSQGMNTEAFF
.	TRBV9	TRBJ2-1	TRBD2	TGTGCCAGCAGCGTAGTTGGCGGGGGGCGGTCGGGCTCCTACAATGAGCAGTTCTTC	CASSVVGGGRSGSYNEQFF
few	TRBV12-5	TRBJ2-7	.	TGTGCTAGTGGTGTCCCGCGGGGAGGGGGCGAGCAGTACTTC	CASGVPRGGGEQYF
.	TRBV5-1	TRBJ2-7	.	TGCGCCAGCAGCTTGGCCGGGAGCTCCTACGAGCAGTACTTC	CASSLAGSSYEQYF
.	TRBV19	TRBJ1-5	.	TGTGCCAGTGGGGAGAATAGCAATCAGCCCCAGCATTTT	CASGENSNQPQHF
.	TRBV5-1	TRBJ1-5	TRBD1	TGCGCCAGCAGCTTGGGACAGGGGATTAATCAGCCCCAGCATTTT	CASSLGQGINQPQHF
.	TRBV7-8	TRBJ2-1	.	TGTGCCAGCAGCTTAAGTTGGAAGGGGTCCGGTGAGCAGTTCTTC	CASSLSWKGSGEQFF
.	TRBV28	TRBJ2-7	.	TGTGCCAGCAGTTCCTACTTGACAGGCTCGTCCTACGAGCAGTACTTC	CASSSYLTGSSYEQYF
.	TRBV11-2	TRBJ2-5	TRBD2	TGTGCCAGCAGCAAGGGACTAGCGGGGGGAGGTGTTAAGACCCAGTACTTC	CASSKGLAGGGVKTQYF
.	TRBV18	TRBJ2-3	TRBD1	TGTGCCAGCTCACCCCGGACAGGGGGCCCTAGCACAGATACGCAGTATTTT	CASSPRTGGPSTDTQYF
.	TRBV7-2	TRBJ2-1	.	TGTGCCAGCAGCCGCGCCGGTGAGCAGTTCTTC	CASSRAGEQFF
.	TRBV7-2	TRBJ2-3	.	TGTGCCAGCAGCTCTACCCGGGATACGCAGTATTTT	CASSSTRDTQYF
.	TRBV7-9	TRBJ1-1	.	TGTGCCAGCAGCGAGACAGAGATGAACACTGAAGCTTTCTTT	CASSETEMNTEAFF
.	TRBV19	TRBJ2-7	TRBD1	TGTGCCAGTAGTATAGTTCCGGGACAGGGGTTCTACGAGCAGTACTTC	CASSIVPGQGFYEQYF
.	TRBV7-3	TRBJ2-2	.	TGTGCCAGCAGCTCTAACGTCGGGAGCGGGGAGCTGTTTTTT	CASSSNVGSGELFF
.	TRBV18	TRBJ1-4	TRBD1	TGTGCCAGCTCACCGCCGGGACAGGGAGGCGAAAAACTGTTTTTT	CASSPPGQGGEKLFF
.	TRBV19	TRBJ1-2	TRBD1	TGTGCCAGTAGTATAGTCAAGGGGGCGAATGATGGCTACACCTTC	CASSIVKGANDGYTF
.	TRBV11-3	TRBJ1-2	TRBD1	TGTGCCAGCAGCCACAGGGGGCGTGAAGACTATGGCTACACCTTC	CASSHRGREDYGYTF
.	TRBV9	TRBJ1-2	TRBD1	TGTGCATCGCGGAGGGGGCAGGACTATGGCTACACCTTC	CASRRGQDYGYTF
once	TRBV9	TRBJ2-1	TRBD2	TGTGCCAGCAGCCCATCTAGCGGGGGGGCCCATGAGCAGTTCTTC	CASSPSSGGAHEQFF
once	TRBV30	TRBJ1-2	.	TGTGCCTGGAGTAGTCAGAAGAACTACTACTATGGCTACACCTTC	CAWSSQKNYYYGYTF
.	TRBV4-1	TRBJ1-1	TRBD1	TGCGCCAGCAGCCCCGGGACAGGGGGGTTTTACACTGAAGCTTTCTTT	CASSPGTGGFYTEAFF
.	TRBV15	TRBJ1-1	TRBD1	TGTGCCACCAGCAGAGGTGGGACAGGGGCGACAGCTTTCTTT	CATSRGGTGATAFF
.	TRBV21-1	TRBJ1-5	.	TGTGCCAGCAGCAAAGAGGCAGGGTGTCAGCCCCAGCATTTT	CASSKEAGCQPQHF
few	TRBV19	TRBJ2-1	TRBD2	TGTGCCAGTAGTTTTCTAGCGGGGGTTTACAATGAGCAGTTCTTC	CASSFLAGVYNEQFF